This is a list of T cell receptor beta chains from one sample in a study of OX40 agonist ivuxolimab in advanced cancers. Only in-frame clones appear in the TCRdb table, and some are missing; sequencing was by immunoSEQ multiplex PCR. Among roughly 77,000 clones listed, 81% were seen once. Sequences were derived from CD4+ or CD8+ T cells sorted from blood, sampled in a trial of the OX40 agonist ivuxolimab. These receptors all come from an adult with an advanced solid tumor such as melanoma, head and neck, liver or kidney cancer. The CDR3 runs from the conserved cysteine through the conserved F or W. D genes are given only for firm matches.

TGCGCCAGCAGGGCACCACCCACAGATACGCAGTATTTT CASRAPPTDTQYF TRBJ2-3 TRBV5-1 NA
TGTGCCAGCAGCTACGGACAGACGAACACTGAAGCTTTCTTT CASSYGQTNTEAFF TRBJ1-1 TRBV7-6 NA
TGTGCCAGTAGTATAGGGGACAGGGGGCAAGCTTTCTTT CASSIGDRGQAFF TRBJ1-1 TRBV19 TRBD1
TGTGCCAGCAGCTTAGAGGCGGGGGAGTCCTACGAGCAGTACTTC CASSLEAGESYEQYF TRBJ2-7 TRBV7-2 TRBD2
TGTGCCAGCAGCGGAGGGACTAGAACCTACGAGCAGTACTTC CASSGGTRTYEQYF TRBJ2-7 TRBV7-3 TRBD2
TGCGCCAGCAGCTTTGACCTGGGAGATACGCAGTATTTT CASSFDLGDTQYF TRBJ2-3 TRBV5-1 NA
TGTGCCAGCAGTACCCCCTGGGGGATTAGCACAGATACGCAGTATTTT CASSTPWGISTDTQYF TRBJ2-3 TRBV27 NA
TGTGCCAACAGTCACACCGTCCTAGGGGGGACGTTT CANSHTVLGGTF TRBJ1-1 TRBV6-6 NA
TGCGCCAGCAGCGAGAGGTCCTTGCACACAGATACGCAGTATTTT CASSERSLHTDTQYF TRBJ2-3 TRBV5-1 NA
TGTGCCAGCAGTGCTCCAGGGGGCCTCTACAATGAGCAGTTCTTC CASSAPGGLYNEQFF TRBJ2-1 TRBV6-5 TRBD1
TGTGCCAGCAGTGCTACTCGGGACAGCGGGGTTTTCTTT CASSATRDSGVFF TRBJ1-1 TRBV6-5 TRBD1
TGTGCCAGCAGAGACAGGAATGGGGCGAGGGACCGTGAGCAGTTCTTC CASRDRNGARDREQFF TRBJ2-1 TRBV11-3 NA
TGTGCCAGCAGCTTGGGGCCCGGCCGCGCTTTCTTT CASSLGPGRAFF TRBJ1-1 TRBV13 NA
TGCGCCAGCAGACCAGCGGGGGGCTACGAGCAGTACTTC CASRPAGGYEQYF TRBJ2-7 TRBV5-1 TRBD2
TGTGCTAGTGGTCCCGGCGGACGACAAGAAGACTATGGCTACACCTTC CASGPGGRQEDYGYTF TRBJ1-2 TRBV12-5 NA